These 31 T cell receptor beta chains share one sample of origin, sequenced in a study of T cell responses to AZD1222 COVID-19 vaccine. The table came from immunoSEQ multiplex PCR; TCRdb's copy has only in-frame clones and leaves some out. The sample yields approximately 160,000 clones, approximately 94% seen once. Here the sequenced sample was peripheral blood, taken 28 days after the second AZD1222 dose. Receptors were obtained from an adult who received the AZD1222 COVID-19 vaccine.

Note on this clone: The junction and the germline gene differ at one end; a read error may be behind it. The chain combines TRBV6-1 with TRBJ2-6, with no clear D. Per germline, CDR1 MNHNS and CDR2 SASEGT. The CDR3 consists of 16 residues. This CDR3 is CASSDLGSSWANVLTF. The CDR3 DNA follows: TGTGCCAGCAGTGATCTGGGGTCCTCTTGGGCCAACGTCCTGACTTTC.

The chain uses TRBV5-1 and TRBJ1-3; 8 positions match TRBD1. This CDR3 contains 16 residues. Germline assignment: CDR1 SGHRS and CDR2 YFSETQ. V shed 4 bases, J shed 0 bases, and the junction held 6 bases outside the gene matches. In DNA form, the CDR3 reads TGCGCCAGCAGCCTCTCGGACAGGGCCTCTGGAAACACCATATATTTT. Translating it yields CASSLSDRASGNTIYF. Filled out from reference TRBV5-1 and TRBJ1-3, the complete variable domain reads KAGVTQTPRYLIKTRGQQVTLSCSPISGHRSVSWYQQTPGQGLQFLFEYFSETQRNKGNFPGRFSGRQFSNSRSEMNVSTLELGDSALYLCASSLSDRASGNTIYFGEGSWLTVV.

This clone turned up a few times. CDR3 residues: CASSHLGLAAYNEQFF. The CDR3 bases are TGCGCCAGCAGCCACCTGGGACTAGCGGCTTACAATGAGCAGTTCTTC. J is TRBJ2-1 and V is TRBV4-1; 11 bases are a match to TRBD2. The CDR3 is 16 residues long. Germline trimming cut 3 bases from V and 4 bases from J; bases unmatched to any gene: 5. Per the germline V gene, CDR1 is MGHRA and CDR2 is YSYEKL.

The chain links TRBV29-1 to TRBJ2-3; D unclear. Germline CDR1 reads SQVTM; CDR2 reads ANQGSEA. This CDR3 contains 12 residues. The germline V and J ends were trimmed by 8 bases and 0 bases, with 9 bases remaining between them. CDR3 sequence: CSTLTSTDTQYF. The CDR3 bases are TGCAGCACTCTCACTAGCACAGATACGCAGTATTTT.

The J gene is TRBJ2-7, the V gene TRBV12-3 or TRBV12-4; D not certain. The CDR3 loop spans 12 amino acids. V was trimmed by 3 bases and J by 5 bases, leaving 8 bases between them. The CDR3 region is CASSFRSDEQYF. The CDR3 nucleotides are TGTGCCAGCAGTTTCCGGAGCGACGAGCAGTACTTC.

V and J are TRBV5-1 and TRBJ2-1; D may be TRBD2 (6 bases). V was cut by 4 bases and J by 4 bases, with 18 bases left in between. The CDR3 has 16 amino acids. Germline values: CDR1 SGHRS, CDR2 YFSETQ. This CDR3 is CASSTKSGAKYNEQFF. In DNA, the CDR3 is TGCGCCAGCAGCACAAAATCGGGAGCCAAGTACAATGAGCAGTTCTTC.

The gene calls are TRBV9 and TRBJ1-4, with 10 nucleotides matching TRBD1. The CDR3 runs 15 residues. Germline values: CDR1 SGDLS, CDR2 YYNGEE. Germline trimming cut 3 bases from V and 10 bases from J; bases unmatched to any gene: 9. The CDR3 is CASSEGDRGRGKLFF. The CDR3 DNA follows: TGTGCCAGCAGCGAGGGGGACAGGGGCCGAGGAAAACTGTTTTTT.

The J gene is TRBJ1-1, the V gene TRBV7-9, with D hard to call. V lost 5 bases to trimming and J lost 1 base, with 14 bases between them. Germline-derived CDR1 and CDR2 are SEHNR and FQNEAQ (reference sequence). CDR3 length: 15 residues. The CDR3 DNA sequence: TGTGCCAGCAGCCCAACTTGGAGTAAGAACACTGAAGCTTTCTTT. Its translation is CASSPTWSKNTEAFF. Full variable domain (remainder filled in from reference TRBV7-9 and TRBJ1-1): DTGVSQNPRHKITKRGQNVTFRCDPISEHNRLYWYRQTLGQGPEFLTYFQNEAQLEKSRLLSDRFSAERPKGSFSTLEIQRTEQGDSAMYLCASSPTWSKNTEAFFGQGTRLTVV.

V usage is TRBV11-2 and J usage is TRBJ2-5; perhaps TRBD2 as D (6 bases). Trimming left V 1 base short and J 2 bases short, with 11 bases between. Germline V CDR1 and CDR2: SGHAT, FQNNGV. CDR3 length: 15 residues. CDR3 protein: CASSLAGGRQETQYF. In DNA form, the CDR3 reads TGTGCCAGCAGCTTAGCAGGAGGGAGGCAAGAGACCCAGTACTTC.

The table lists this clone with a count of one. The CDR3 coding sequence is TGCGCCAGCAGCCAAGGAAGACAGCCGAACACTGAAGCTTTCTTT. This translates into CASSQGRQPNTEAFF. The chain couples TRBV4-1 to TRBJ1-1, with a possible D match to TRBD1 (5 bases). The CDR3 sequence is 15 residues long. CDR1 is MGHRA and CDR2 is YSYEKL in the germline V gene. V was shortened by 1 base and J by 1 base, with 10 bases between the two germline ends.

The rearrangement joins TRBV24-1 to TRBJ2-1, with 11 bases fitting TRBD2. The CDR3 consists of 15 residues. The germline gives CDR1 KGHDR, CDR2 SFDVKD. V lost 7 bases and J lost 2; bases outside the gene matches: 3. CDR3 amino acids: CATSIAGGPYNEQFF. The DNA of the CDR3 is TGTGCCACCAGCATAGCGGGAGGGCCCTACAATGAGCAGTTCTTC.

The chain links TRBV6-5 to TRBJ1-1; TRBD1 is a possible D gene (5 bases). The ends were cut back, 4 bases at V and 0 bases at J, with 6 bases in the middle. The CDR3 is 13 amino acids. The germline gives CDR1 MNHEY, CDR2 SVGAGI. The CDR3: CASSSTVNTEAFF. CDR3 nucleotides: TGTGCCAGCAGTTCGACAGTGAACACTGAAGCTTTCTTT.

J is TRBJ1-5 and V is TRBV7-9; possibly TRBD1 for D (6 bases). Germline assignment: CDR1 SEHNR and CDR2 FQNEAQ (reference sequence). Trimming pared 5 bases from V and 1 base from J, leaving 12 bases between. The CDR3 is made up of 15 amino acids. Written as DNA, the CDR3 is TGTGCCAGCAGCCAAGGGGGGGGAAGCAATCAGCCCCAGCATTTT. Its protein product is CASSQGGGSNQPQHF.

The chain joins TRBV2 to TRBJ1-4, with unresolved D. The CDR3 loop spans 13 amino acids. Germline CDR1 and CDR2: SNHLY and FYNNEI. The germline V and J ends were trimmed by 8 bases and 3 bases, with 10 bases remaining between them. The CDR3 spells CASARFPNEKLFF. The CDR3 DNA follows: TGTGCCAGCGCCAGGTTCCCTAATGAAAAACTGTTTTTT.

This chain joins TRBV7-9 and TRBJ2-7; 7 bases line up with TRBD1. V lost 2 bases to trimming and J lost 2 bases; unmatched junction nucleotides: 9. This CDR3 spans 16 amino acids. The germline V gene encodes CDR1 SEHNR and CDR2 FQNEAQ (reference sequence). This chain's CDR3 is CASSLLQGQLTYEQYF. DNA of the CDR3: TGTGCCAGCAGCTTACTTCAGGGACAGCTAACCTACGAGCAGTACTTC.

This sequence joins TRBV29-1 and TRBJ1-1, with D perhaps matching TRBD1 (6 bases). Looked up from germline, CDR1 is SQVTM and CDR2 is ANQGSEA. This CDR3 is 15 amino acids long. V was clipped by 7 bases and J by 0 bases, with 18 bases between them. DNA of the CDR3: TGCAGCGCGACAGGATTGAAGGGGATGAACACTGAAGCTTTCTTT. Its protein product is CSATGLKGMNTEAFF.

This chain links TRBV28 with TRBJ1-5, with TRBD1 identical over 7 bases. This CDR3 comprises 14 residues. CDR1 and CDR2 (germline): MDHEN, SYDVKM. V shed 2 bases and J 7 bases; nucleotides not matched to a gene: 5. The CDR3 DNA reads TGTGCCAGCAGTTTAATCAGGGGGGAACAGCCCCAGCATTTT. It specifies CASSLIRGEQPQHF. Full variable domain (rest looked up from reference TRBV28 and TRBJ1-5): DVKVTQSSRYLVKRTGEKVFLECVQDMDHENMFWYRQDPGLGLRLIYFSYDVKMKEKGDIPEGYSVSREKKERFSLILESASTNQTSMYLCASSLIRGEQPQHFGDGTRLSIL.

V gene TRBV12-3 or TRBV12-4 combines with J gene TRBJ2-7, with D uncertain. Deletions cut 5 bases from V and 2 bases from J, with 4 bases between. CDR3 length: 11 residues. In DNA, the CDR3 is TGTGCCAGCAGTATGGCCTACGAGCAGTACTTC. The encoded protein is CASSMAYEQYF.

The table lists this clone with a count of one. The CDR3 DNA sequence: TGTGCCAGTGCGACAGGGGGATCCTCCTACAATGAGCAGTTCTTC. Its translation is CASATGGSSYNEQFF. The gene calls are TRBV19 and TRBJ2-1, with TRBD1 matching over 9 bases. Germline lookup yields CDR1 LNHDA and CDR2 SQIVND (reference sequence). The CDR3 is 15 residues long. V trimming: 8 bases; J trimming: 0 bases; junction bases outside the gene matches: 5. The variable domain in full, completed from reference TRBV19 and TRBJ2-1, reads DGGITQSPKYLFRKEGQNVTLSCEQNLNHDAMYWYRQDPGQGLRLIYYSQIVNDFQKGDIAEGYSVSREKKESFPLTVTSAQKNPTAFYLCASATGGSSYNEQFFGPGTRLTVL.

The chain carries TRBV5-6 and TRBJ2-2; D unresolved. V was clipped by 1 base and J by 6 bases, with 10 bases between them. This CDR3 region has 14 residues. The germline gives CDR1 SGHDT, CDR2 YYEEEE. The CDR3 region has the DNA TGTGCCAGCAGCTTGCTCAGGAAGGCCGGGGAGCTGTTTTTT. It is translated as CASSLLRKAGELFF.

This chain connects TRBV11-2 to TRBJ2-2; 9 nucleotides match TRBD2. Germline V lookup: CDR1 SGHAT, CDR2 FQNNGV. CDR3 length: 15 amino acids. V lost 5 bases, J lost 5 bases, and 6 bases stayed unmatched. In nucleotides, the CDR3 is TGTGCCAGCAGCGTCTATAGCGGGAGTACCGGGGAGCTGTTTTTT. This sequence encodes CASSVYSGSTGELFF.

J is TRBJ2-7 and V is TRBV13, with TRBD2 matching 13 bases. This CDR3 comprises 18 residues. In germline, CDR1 is PRHDT, CDR2 FYEKMQ (reference sequence). The trim removed 5 bases at V and 0 bases at J, leaving 10 bases unmatched. The CDR3 nucleotides read TGTGCCAGCAGCCCGAGACTAGCGGGAGGTCCTATCTCCTACGAGCAGTACTTC. Translating gives CASSPRLAGGPISYEQYF.

The chain links TRBV14 to TRBJ2-1, with D maybe TRBD2 (5 bases). CDR1 SGHDN and CDR2 FVKESK come from the germline V gene. V was cut by 3 bases and J by 8 bases, with 17 bases left in between. The CDR3 length is 15 residues. The CDR3 DNA reads as TGTGCCAGCAGCCAGCTAGCTCTCGGGGTCGATGAGCAGTTCTTC. Translating gives CASSQLALGVDEQFF.

The chain has TRBV4-3 and TRBJ2-1, with D possibly TRBD2 on 6 matching bases. Trimming removed 0 bases from V and 6 bases from J, with 12 bases in between. Germline CDR1 LGHNA, CDR2 YSLEER. The CDR3 sequence is 15 residues long. In nucleotides, the CDR3 is TGCGCCAGCAGCCAAGATGTCGTCGGGAGCAATGAGCAGTTCTTC. Its protein is CASSQDVVGSNEQFF.

This chain joins TRBV6-5 and TRBJ2-2; D remains ambiguous. The CDR3 spans 12 residues. Trimming stripped 6 bases from V and 6 bases from J, with 8 bases between. CDR1 and CDR2 from the germline V gene are MNHEY and SVGAGI. DNA of the CDR3: TGTGCCAGCAGGCTTCTCCCCGGGGAGCTGTTTTTT. This translates into CASRLLPGELFF.

The gene calls are TRBV6-5 and TRBJ1-2, with a weak D call TRBD1 (6 bases). Trimming removed 4 bases at V and 4 bases at J, with 10 bases between. CDR1 and CDR2 (germline): MNHEY, SVGAGI. The CDR3 covers 13 residues. The CDR3 spells CASSLMDSYGYTF. The DNA of the CDR3 is TGTGCCAGCAGTTTGATGGACAGCTATGGCTACACCTTC.

The J gene is TRBJ2-3, the V gene TRBV21-1; whether TRBD1, the table's D call, matches the DNA was not checked. TRBV21-1 is marked as a pseudogene. The CDR3 contains 18 residues. The CDR3 DNA is TGTGCCAGCAGCTCCCGGGACAGGGGATCGATCCACACAGATACGCAGTATTTT. Its protein product is CASSSRDRGSIHTDTQYF.

The CDR3: CASRSGGGTEAFF. The CDR3 nucleotides are TGTGCCAGCAGGTCAGGGGGCGGGACTGAAGCTTTCTTT. The rearrangement links TRBV6-5 to TRBJ1-1; TRBD1 matches 8 bases. CDR3 length equals 13 residues. V was pared by 6 bases and J by 5 bases, with 5 bases of the junction left unmatched. In germline, CDR1 is MNHEY, CDR2 SVGAGI.

The J gene is TRBJ1-1, the V gene TRBV2; a possible D gene is TRBD1 (5 bases). Looked up from germline, CDR1 is SNHLY and CDR2 is FYNNEI. The CDR3 has 13 residues. Trimming removed 6 bases from V and 8 bases from J, with 16 bases in between. The CDR3 coding sequence is TGTGCCAGCAGAGATCCCGGGACCGTAGAAGCTTTCTTT. Translation gives CASRDPGTVEAFF.

The chain links TRBV5-1 to TRBJ2-3, with D tentatively TRBD1 (6 bases). This CDR3 is 14 amino acids long. Per germline, CDR1 SGHRS and CDR2 YFSETQ. The ends were cut back, 0 bases at V and 3 bases at J, with 8 bases in the middle. The CDR3 here is CASSLERGTDTQYF. The CDR3 DNA reads as TGCGCCAGCAGCTTGGAGAGGGGGACAGATACGCAGTATTTT.

The V gene is TRBV24-1, the J gene TRBJ2-2; D may be TRBD1 or TRBD2 (5 bases each). The V and J ends lost 10 bases and 3 bases respectively, with 14 bases between them. CDR3 length: 14 amino acids. Germline V gene data show CDR1 as KGHDR and CDR2 as SFDVKD. CDR3 coding DNA: TGTGCCACGAAGAGAGGGGACGACACCGGGGAGCTGTTTTTT. Amino acids: CATKRGDDTGELFF.